This T cell receptor (beta chain) was sequenced during a study of T-cell memory formation after mild COVID-19. TCRdb reprocessed the 5' RACE reads via MiXCR and lists one record per CDR3 protein. The sample carries about 350,000 distinct CDR3 sequences, around 28% recorded once. CDR3 length: 16 amino acids. V lost 3 bases to trimming and J lost 4 bases, with 14 bases between them. CDR1 and CDR2 from the germline V gene are KGHDR and SFDVKD. V gene TRBV24-1 combines with J gene TRBJ2-2; the D is unclear. The source material was PBMCs or a T cell subset sorted from them (not recorded which). This TCR was recovered from an adult woman who had mild COVID-19 (a few samples of this study predate the infection). Cell type and time point are not known. CDR3 sequence reads: CATSDPGLLGTGELFF. DNA for the CDR3: TGTGCCACCAGTGATCCGGGCCTCCTTGGCACCGGGGAGCTGTTTTTT.